Reported below is one T cell receptor (beta chain). Antigen unknown. The CDR3 covers 14 residues. With 4 bases removed from V and 0 bases from J, the gap between germline ends came to 10 bases. Germline CDR1 reads SGHRS; CDR2 reads YFSETQ. The data were obtained in a study of T cells after yellow fever vaccination. Study conclusions and caveats: Sorted repertoires could include abundant contaminating clonotypes from bulk cells. The CD4 and CD8 compartments had a small share of their clonotypes in common.

UMIs were added to TCR cDNA along with a universal primer site when it was made by 5'RACE template switching. MiXCR was run by TCRdb on the 5' RACE reads, yielding one entry per CDR3 protein. The sample lists some 200,000 distinct CDR3 sequences, about 11% seen once, with 35% to 40% in the top ten. The chain carries TRBV5-1 and TRBJ1-2; tentative D call: TRBD1 (5 bases). The TCR sequence derives from a man younger than 35 who received the YFV17D yellow fever vaccine. Sequenced material: CD8+ T cells sorted from PBMCs, taken 15 days after the yellow fever booster vaccination. CDR3 loop: CASSGDRPNYGYTF. Here the CDR3 DNA reads TGCGCCAGCAGCGGGGACCGCCCTAACTATGGCTACACCTTC. Supplemented by reference TRBV5-1 and TRBJ1-2, the full variable domain reads KAGVTQTPRYLIKTRGQQVTLSCSPISGHRSVSWYQQTPGQGLQFLFEYFSETQRNKGNFPGRFSGRQFSNSRSEMNVSTLELGDSALYLCASSGDRPNYGYTFGSGTRLTVV.